The entry below gives a single TCR beta chain sequence along with its context. Its antigen is currently unknown. The data were taken from a study of T cell responses to AZD1222 COVID-19 vaccine. Method: immunoSEQ multiplex PCR; TCRdb's copy keeps in-frame clones and lacks some. Here the sample spans 110,000 to 150,000 clones, nearly 95% being singletons. The study's findings and limits: Targets within unmutated variant regions were reportedly found for nearly half of spike-specific TCRs. Only a handful of AZD1222 recipients, roughly 6 in all, had baseline seropositivity. There were vaccine-associated CD4 TCRs across spike, dominant at 160-218 and 743-854.

Specimen: peripheral blood, collected on day 0 of AZD1222 vaccination. The TCR originated in an adult in good health.

CDR3 sequence (DNA): TGTGCCAGTAGTCCACGGGACCTCTCAGGCTACACCTTC. Translating gives CASSPRDLSGYTF. The genes are TRBV19 and TRBJ1-2; D perhaps matches TRBD1 (5 bases). The CDR3 runs to 13 residues. Germline CDR1 LNHDA, CDR2 SQIVND (reference sequence). V was shortened by 5 bases and J by 8 bases, with 15 bases between the two germline ends.